The present TCR beta chain was sequenced within a study of cytomegalovirus exposure and HLA in healthy donors. V was trimmed by 4 bases and J by 1 base, leaving 11 bases between them. The length of the CDR3 is 15 residues. From germline, CDR1 is SEHNR and CDR2 FQNEAQ (reference sequence). The PCR made use of 60 Vbeta and 13 Jbeta primers. TCRdb's copy holds only in-frame clones and misses some; the assay was immunoSEQ multiplex PCR. There are tens of thousands of clones in the sample, with about 1.2% held by the top ten. Sequences were obtained from PBMCs. The sequence was obtained from a woman aged 35 to 49 in good health and CMV-seronegative. The chain has TRBV7-9 and TRBJ2-1; the D is unclear. CDR3 loop: CASSSRLPSYNEQFF. As DNA, the CDR3 is TGTGCCAGCAGCTCACGACTGCCATCCTACAATGAGCAGTTCTTC.